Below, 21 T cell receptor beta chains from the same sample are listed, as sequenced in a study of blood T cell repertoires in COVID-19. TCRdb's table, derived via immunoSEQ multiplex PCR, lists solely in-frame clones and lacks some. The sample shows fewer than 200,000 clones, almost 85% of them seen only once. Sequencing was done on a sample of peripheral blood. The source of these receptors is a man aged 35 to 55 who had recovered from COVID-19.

The CDR3 region has the DNA TGTGCCAGCAGTCGGGGAACCGGGGAGCTGTTTTTT. Its translation: CASSRGTGELFF. The V and J genes are TRBV6-5 and TRBJ2-2; tentative D call: TRBD2 (5 bases). CDR1 and CDR2 from the germline V gene are MNHEY and SVGAGI. The ends were cut back, 5 bases at V and 5 bases at J, with 6 bases in the middle. The CDR3 spans 12 residues.

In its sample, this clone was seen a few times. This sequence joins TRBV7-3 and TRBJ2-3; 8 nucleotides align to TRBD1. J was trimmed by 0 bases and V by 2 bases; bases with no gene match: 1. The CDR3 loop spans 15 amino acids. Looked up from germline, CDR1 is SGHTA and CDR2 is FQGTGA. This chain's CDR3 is CASSLQGASTDTQYF. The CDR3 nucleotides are TGTGCCAGCAGCTTACAGGGGGCTAGCACAGATACGCAGTATTTT.

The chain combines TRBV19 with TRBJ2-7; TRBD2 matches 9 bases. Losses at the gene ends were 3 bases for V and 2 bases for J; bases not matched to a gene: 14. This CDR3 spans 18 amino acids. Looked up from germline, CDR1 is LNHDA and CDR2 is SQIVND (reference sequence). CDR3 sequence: CASSISTPSSGIPYEQYF. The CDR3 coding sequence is TGTGCCAGTAGTATTTCCACCCCGTCTAGCGGGATCCCCTACGAGCAGTACTTC.

This CDR3 reads CAISELPMGGDTQYF. In DNA form, the CDR3 reads TGTGCCATCAGTGAGCTCCCGATGGGAGGAGATACGCAGTATTTT. The chain links TRBV10-3 to TRBJ2-3; perhaps TRBD2 as D (6 bases). Between the trimmed V and J ends, which lost 2 bases and 5 bases, there was a span of 14 bases. The CDR3 has 15 amino acids. Per the germline V gene, CDR1 is ENHRY and CDR2 is SYGVKD.

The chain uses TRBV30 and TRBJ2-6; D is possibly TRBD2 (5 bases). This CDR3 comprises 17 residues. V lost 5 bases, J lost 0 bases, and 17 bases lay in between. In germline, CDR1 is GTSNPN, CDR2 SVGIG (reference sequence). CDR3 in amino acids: CAWGSPDSNSGANVLTF. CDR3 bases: TGTGCCTGGGGATCGCCGGACTCCAACTCTGGGGCCAACGTCCTGACTTTC.

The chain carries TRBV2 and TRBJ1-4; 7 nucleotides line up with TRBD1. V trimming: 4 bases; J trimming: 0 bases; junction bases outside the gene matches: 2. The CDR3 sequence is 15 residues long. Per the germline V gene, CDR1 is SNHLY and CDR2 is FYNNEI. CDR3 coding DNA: TGTGCCAGCAGTGGAGGGACAGCAACTAATGAAAAACTGTTTTTT. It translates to CASSGGTATNEKLFF. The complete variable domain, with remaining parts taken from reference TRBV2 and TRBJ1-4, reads EPEVTQTPSHQVTQMGQEVILRCVPISNHLYFYWYRQILGQKVEFLVSFYNNEISEKSEIFDDQFSVERPDGSNFTLKIRSTKLEDSAMYFCASSGGTATNEKLFFGSGTQLSVL.

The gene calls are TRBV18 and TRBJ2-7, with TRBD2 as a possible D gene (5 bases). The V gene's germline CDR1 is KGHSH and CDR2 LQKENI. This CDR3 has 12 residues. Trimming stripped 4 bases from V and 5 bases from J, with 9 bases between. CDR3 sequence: CASSHRGDEQYF. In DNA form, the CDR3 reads TGTGCCAGCTCACACCGGGGAGACGAGCAGTACTTC.

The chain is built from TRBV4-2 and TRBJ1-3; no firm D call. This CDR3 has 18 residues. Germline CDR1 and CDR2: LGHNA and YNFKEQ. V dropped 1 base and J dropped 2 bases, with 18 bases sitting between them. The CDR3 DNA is TGTGCCAGCAGCCAAGGTGTCTGGGGAGCAGACCCTGGAAACACCATATATTTT. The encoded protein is CASSQGVWGADPGNTIYF.

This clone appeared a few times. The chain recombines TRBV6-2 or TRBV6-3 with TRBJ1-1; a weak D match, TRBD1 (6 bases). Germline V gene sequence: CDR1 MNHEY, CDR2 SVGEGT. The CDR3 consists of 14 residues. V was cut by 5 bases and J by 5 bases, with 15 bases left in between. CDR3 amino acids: CASSIQGWRTEAFF. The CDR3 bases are TGTGCCAGCAGTATACAGGGATGGAGGACTGAAGCTTTCTTT.

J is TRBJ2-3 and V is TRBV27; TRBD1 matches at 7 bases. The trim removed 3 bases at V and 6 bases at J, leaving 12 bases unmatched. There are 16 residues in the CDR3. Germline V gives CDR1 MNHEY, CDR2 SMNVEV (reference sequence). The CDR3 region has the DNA TGTGCCAGCAGTTTTCAGGGGGACCGGACCACGGATACGCAGTATTTT. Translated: CASSFQGDRTTDTQYF.

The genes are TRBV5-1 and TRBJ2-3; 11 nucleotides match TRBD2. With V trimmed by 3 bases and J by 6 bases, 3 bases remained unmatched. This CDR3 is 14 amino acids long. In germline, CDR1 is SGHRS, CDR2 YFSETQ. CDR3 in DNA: TGCGCCAGCAGCTCGACTAGCGGGAAGGATACGCAGTATTTT. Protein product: CASSSTSGKDTQYF.

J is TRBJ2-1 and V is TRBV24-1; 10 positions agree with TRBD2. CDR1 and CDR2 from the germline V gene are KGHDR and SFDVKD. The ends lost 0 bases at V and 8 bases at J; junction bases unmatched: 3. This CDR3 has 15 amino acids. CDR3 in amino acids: CATSDLPSGSHEQFF. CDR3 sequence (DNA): TGTGCCACCAGTGATTTGCCTAGCGGGAGCCATGAGCAGTTCTTC.

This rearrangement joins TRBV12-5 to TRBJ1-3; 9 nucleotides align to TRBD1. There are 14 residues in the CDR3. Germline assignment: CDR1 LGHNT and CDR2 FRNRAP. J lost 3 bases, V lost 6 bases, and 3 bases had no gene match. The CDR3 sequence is CASGTGGVGNTIYF. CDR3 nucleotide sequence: TGTGCTAGTGGGACAGGGGGTGTTGGAAACACCATATATTTT.

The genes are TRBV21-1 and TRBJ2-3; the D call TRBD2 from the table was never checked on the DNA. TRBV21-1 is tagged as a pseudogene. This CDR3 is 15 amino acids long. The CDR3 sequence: CASSKEERATDTQYF. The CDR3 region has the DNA TGTGCCAGCAGCAAAGAGGAGCGGGCCACAGATACGCAGTATTTT.

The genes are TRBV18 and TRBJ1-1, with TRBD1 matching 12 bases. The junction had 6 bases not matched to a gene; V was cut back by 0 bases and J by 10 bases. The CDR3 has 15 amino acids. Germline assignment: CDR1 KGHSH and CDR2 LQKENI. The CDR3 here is CASSPPMGQGAAAFF. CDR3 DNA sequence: TGTGCCAGCTCACCACCTATGGGACAGGGGGCTGCAGCTTTCTTT.

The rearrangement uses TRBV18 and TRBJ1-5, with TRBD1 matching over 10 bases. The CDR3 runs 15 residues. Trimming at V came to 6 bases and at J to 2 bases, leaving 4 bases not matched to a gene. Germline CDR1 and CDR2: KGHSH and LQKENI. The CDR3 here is CASSRDRGRNQPQHF. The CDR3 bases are TGTGCCAGCTCGCGGGACAGGGGACGCAATCAGCCCCAGCATTTT.

This chain's CDR3 is CASSRNSLEQYF. CDR3 DNA: TGTGCCAGCAGCCGAAACAGCCTAGAGCAGTACTTC. The chain recombines TRBV3-1 (or the pseudogene TRBV3-2) with TRBJ2-7, with no clear D. V lost 4 bases, J lost 7 bases, and 11 bases lay in between. CDR1 LGHDT and CDR2 YNNKEL come from the germline V gene (reference sequence). The CDR3 is 12 residues long.

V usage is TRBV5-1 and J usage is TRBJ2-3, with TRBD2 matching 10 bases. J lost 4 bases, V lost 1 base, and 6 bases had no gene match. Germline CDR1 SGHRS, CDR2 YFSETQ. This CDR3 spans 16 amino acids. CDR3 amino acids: CASSLSSSGRADTQYF. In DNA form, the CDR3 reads TGCGCCAGCAGCTTGTCATCTAGCGGGAGAGCAGATACGCAGTATTTT.

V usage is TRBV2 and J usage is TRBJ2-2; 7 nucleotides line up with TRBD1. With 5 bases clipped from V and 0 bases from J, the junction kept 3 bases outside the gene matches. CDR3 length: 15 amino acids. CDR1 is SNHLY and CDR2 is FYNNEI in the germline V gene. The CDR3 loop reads CASSKGAANTGELFF. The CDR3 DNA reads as TGTGCCAGCAGTAAGGGGGCGGCGAACACCGGGGAGCTGTTTTTT.

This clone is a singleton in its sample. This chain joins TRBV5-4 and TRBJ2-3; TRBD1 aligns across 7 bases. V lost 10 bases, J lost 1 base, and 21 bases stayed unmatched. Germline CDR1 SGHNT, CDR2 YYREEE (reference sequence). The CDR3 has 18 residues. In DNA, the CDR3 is TGTGCCGCCCGGGACAGCAGCATCGCAACCTATCGCACAGATACGCAGTATTTT. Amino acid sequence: CAARDSSIATYRTDTQYF.

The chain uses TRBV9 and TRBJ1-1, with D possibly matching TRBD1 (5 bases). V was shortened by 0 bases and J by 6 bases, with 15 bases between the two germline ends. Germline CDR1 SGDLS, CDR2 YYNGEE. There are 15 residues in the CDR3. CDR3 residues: CASSVDGSLGPEAFF. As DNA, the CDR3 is TGTGCCAGCAGCGTAGATGGATCCCTGGGGCCTGAAGCTTTCTTT. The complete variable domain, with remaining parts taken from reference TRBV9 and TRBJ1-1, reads DSGVTQTPKHLITATGQRVTLRCSPRSGDLSVYWYQQSLDQGLQFLIQYYNGEERAKGNILERFSAQQFPDLHSELNLSSLELGDSALYFCASSVDGSLGPEAFFGQGTRLTVV.